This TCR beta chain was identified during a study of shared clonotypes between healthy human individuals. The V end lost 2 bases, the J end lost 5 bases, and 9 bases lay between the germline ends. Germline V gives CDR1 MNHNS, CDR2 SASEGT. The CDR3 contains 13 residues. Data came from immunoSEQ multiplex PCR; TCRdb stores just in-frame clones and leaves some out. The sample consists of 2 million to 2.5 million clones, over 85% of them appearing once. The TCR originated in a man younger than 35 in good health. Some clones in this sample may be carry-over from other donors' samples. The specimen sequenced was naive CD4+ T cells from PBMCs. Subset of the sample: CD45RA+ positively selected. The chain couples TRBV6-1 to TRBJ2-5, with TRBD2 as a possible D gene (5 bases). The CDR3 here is CASSESRRETQYF. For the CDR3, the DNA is TGTGCCAGCAGTGAATCGCGGAGGGAGACCCAGTACTTC.